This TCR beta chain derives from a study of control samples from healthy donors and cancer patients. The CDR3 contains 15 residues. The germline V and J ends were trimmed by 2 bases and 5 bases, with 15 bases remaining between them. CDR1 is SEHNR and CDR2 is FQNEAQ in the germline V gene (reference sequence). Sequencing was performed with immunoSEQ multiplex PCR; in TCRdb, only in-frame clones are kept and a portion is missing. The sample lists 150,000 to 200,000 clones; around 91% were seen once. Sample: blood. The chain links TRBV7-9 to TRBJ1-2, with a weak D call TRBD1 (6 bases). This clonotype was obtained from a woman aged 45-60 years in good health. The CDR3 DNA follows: TGTGCCAGCAGCTTACCCGGCGGGACAAATTATGGCTACACCTTC. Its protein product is CASSLPGGTNYGYTF. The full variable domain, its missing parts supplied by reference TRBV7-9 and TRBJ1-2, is DTGVSQNPRHKITKRGQNVTFRCDPISEHNRLYWYRQTLGQGPEFLTYFQNEAQLEKSRLLSDRFSAERPKGSFSTLEIQRTEQGDSAMYLCASSLPGGTNYGYTFGSGTRLTVV.